This TCR beta chain is from a study of vaccination and CD4 T cells after COVID-19. As to treatment: roughly ten-day PBMC culture with coronavirus spike peptide pools or control peptides (ViraFEST assay). Peptide pool stimulation in ViraFEST expanded antigen-specific T cells, whose TCRs were then sequenced. For this clonotype: Antigen specificity is unknown.

With the Oncomine TCR Beta short-read assay, DNA from cultured CD4+ T cells was sequenced. TCRdb redid the calling of the PCR reads with MiXCR, one entry per CDR3 protein. The sample records around 14,000 distinct CDR3 sequences, under 70% being singletons. J gave up 4 bases and V 0 bases, and 6 bases lay outside the gene matches. CDR3 length: 16 residues. CDR1 and CDR2 from the germline V gene are SGHRS and YFSETQ. This TCR came from a human donor who had recovered from COVID-19. The V gene is TRBV5-1, the J gene TRBJ2-1; 8 bases agree with TRBD1. The material sequenced was CD4+ T cells from blood, cultured in vitro. The CDR3 reads CASSLGDRRLYNEQFF. CDR3 nucleotides: TGCGCCAGCAGCTTGGGGGACAGGCGATTATACAATGAGCAGTTCTTC.